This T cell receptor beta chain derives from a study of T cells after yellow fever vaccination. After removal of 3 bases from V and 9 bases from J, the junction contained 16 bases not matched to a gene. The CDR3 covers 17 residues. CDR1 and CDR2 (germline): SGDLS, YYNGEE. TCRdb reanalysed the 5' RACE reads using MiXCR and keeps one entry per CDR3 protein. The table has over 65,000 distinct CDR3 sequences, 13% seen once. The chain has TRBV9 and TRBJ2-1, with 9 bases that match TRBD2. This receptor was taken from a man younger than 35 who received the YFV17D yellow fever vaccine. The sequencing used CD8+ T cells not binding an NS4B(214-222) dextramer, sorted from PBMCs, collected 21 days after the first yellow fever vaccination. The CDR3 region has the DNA TGTGCCAGCAGCGCCCCCTTCGCGGGGGGGCCCGGGGTTGAGCAGTTCTTC. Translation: CASSAPFAGGPGVEQFF.